Each of the 21 T cell receptor beta chains below was sequenced from the same sample in a study of vaccination and CD4 T cells after COVID-19. As for treatment: approximately nine-day PBMC culture with coronavirus spike peptide pools or control peptides (ViraFEST assay). Oncomine TCR Beta short-read sequencing was applied to DNA from cultured CD4+ T cells. Each CDR3 protein is one row after TCRdb ran MiXCR on the PCR reads. Among 15,000 to 20,000 distinct CDR3 sequences listed, roughly 50% were seen once. For these receptors, no antigen is known. The sample taken for sequencing was CD4+ T cells from blood, cultured in vitro. All receptors come from a human donor who had recovered from COVID-19.

The V gene is TRBV7-2, the J gene TRBJ1-6, with D unresolved. Germline-derived CDR1 and CDR2 are SGHTA and FQGNSA. The CDR3 covers 15 residues. V gave up 1 base and J gave up 5 bases, with 9 bases separating them. CDR3 sequence reads: CASSLGLRNNSPLHF. In nucleotides, the CDR3 is TGTGCCAGCAGCTTAGGTCTCAGAAATAATTCACCCCTCCACTTT.

This chain connects TRBV19 to TRBJ1-2; D uncertain. The CDR3 has 12 amino acids. Germline lookup yields CDR1 LNHDA and CDR2 SQIVND (reference sequence). Trimming took off 5 bases at V and 2 bases at J, with 6 bases between the two ends. The CDR3 DNA sequence: TGTGCCAGTAGTTTCAGCAACTATGGCTACACCTTC. Translation gives CASSFSNYGYTF.

The chain recombines TRBV5-7 with TRBJ1-1; D is undetermined. TRBV5-7 is an open reading frame, and its role is uncertain. CDR3 length: 14 residues. V gave up 0 bases and J gave up 1 base, with 7 bases separating them. CDR3 nucleotides: TGTGCCAGCAGCTTGGCCAAGGAGAACACTGAAGCTTTCTTT. Residues: CASSLAKENTEAFF.

V gene TRBV19 combines with J gene TRBJ1-6; D is possibly TRBD1 (5 bases). V lost 6 bases, J lost 8 bases, and 20 bases lay in between. The CDR3 spans 16 residues. The germline gives CDR1 LNHDA, CDR2 SQIVND (reference sequence). Here the CDR3 DNA reads TGTGCCAGTAGAACGGGACTTCCAGAAACCGATTCACCCCTCCACTTT. The encoded protein is CASRTGLPETDSPLHF.

This clonotype was counted once. V gene TRBV6-5 combines with J gene TRBJ1-1; perhaps TRBD1 as D (6 bases). The CDR3 extends over 15 amino acids. V was clipped by 0 bases and J by 2 bases, with 10 bases between them. Germline V gene sequence: CDR1 MNHEY, CDR2 SVGAGI. CDR3 sequence: CASSYSGGFNTEAFF. The CDR3 coding sequence is TGTGCCAGCAGTTACTCAGGGGGGTTCAACACTGAAGCTTTCTTT.

This clonotype was counted only a few times. The chain is built from TRBV6-1 and TRBJ1-1; D gene ambiguous. The CDR3 runs 12 residues. The germline V gene encodes CDR1 MNHNS and CDR2 SASEGT. V lost 5 bases to trimming and J lost 1 base, with 5 bases between them. CDR3 sequence reads: CASSRGNTEAFF. The CDR3 DNA is TGTGCCAGCAGTCGAGGGAACACTGAAGCTTTCTTT.

The rearrangement links TRBV27 to TRBJ2-7, with 10 bases fitting TRBD2. This CDR3 is built from 14 residues. With 5 bases clipped from V and 4 bases from J, the junction kept 5 bases outside the gene matches. Germline V lookup: CDR1 MNHEY, CDR2 SMNVEV (reference sequence). The CDR3 sequence is CASSRASGSYEQYF. The CDR3 nucleotides read TGTGCCAGCAGTAGGGCTAGCGGGAGTTACGAGCAGTACTTC.

This clonotype was detected only a few times. The V and J genes are TRBV27 and TRBJ1-6; D gene unclear. The CDR3 sequence is 14 residues long. The germline V and J ends were trimmed by 5 bases and 7 bases, with 12 bases remaining between them. CDR1 is MNHEY and CDR2 is SMNVEV in the germline V gene (reference sequence). The CDR3 DNA reads as TGTGCCAGCAGTAGGACTGGAGACAATTCACCCCTCCACTTT. Its protein is CASSRTGDNSPLHF.

Only a few counts were recorded for this clonotype. The chain recombines TRBV11-2 with TRBJ2-7; tentatively, D is TRBD1 (6 bases). The germline CDR1 and CDR2 sequences are SGHAT and FQNNGV. The CDR3 runs to 12 residues. Trimming pared 6 bases from V and 4 bases from J, leaving 10 bases between. DNA of the CDR3: TGTGCCAGCAGACATACAGGGTACGAGCAGTACTTC. Its protein product is CASRHTGYEQYF.

The rearrangement uses TRBV11-3 and TRBJ2-7, with D possibly matching TRBD1 (5 bases). CDR1 and CDR2 from the germline V gene are SGHNT and YENEEA. Trimming removed 4 bases at V and 2 bases at J, with 9 bases between. This CDR3 region has 13 residues. CDR3 region: CASSSLRAYEQYF. The CDR3 coding sequence is TGTGCCAGCAGCTCCCTCAGGGCCTACGAGCAGTACTTC.

V usage is TRBV11-3 and J usage is TRBJ2-3; 8 nucleotides align to TRBD1. Per germline, CDR1 SGHNT and CDR2 YENEEA. V trimming: 1 base; J trimming: 4 bases; junction bases outside the gene matches: 7. CDR3 length: 16 residues. The CDR3, as DNA: TGTGCCAGCAGCTTAGTGGCAGGGGGCGCATCAGATACGCAGTATTTT. Its translation: CASSLVAGGASDTQYF.

DNA of the CDR3: TGCAGTGCTAGATTGAGCGGAACCGGGGAGCTGTTTTTT. Translation: CSARLSGTGELFF. V usage is TRBV20-1 and J usage is TRBJ2-2; perhaps TRBD2 as D (5 bases). V was pared by 2 bases and J by 5 bases, with 9 bases between. CDR3 length: 13 residues. CDR1 DFQATT and CDR2 SNEGSKA come from the germline V gene (reference sequence).

This clonotype was counted only a few times. The chain recombines TRBV24-1 with TRBJ2-2, with D hard to call. The CDR3 contains 15 residues. Germline V CDR1 and CDR2: KGHDR, SFDVKD. The V gene lost 5 bases and the J gene lost 5 bases, with 14 bases spanning the gap. This CDR3 is CATSVKEGLTGELFF. The CDR3 DNA is TGTGCCACCAGTGTAAAGGAAGGATTGACCGGGGAGCTGTTTTTT.

This clonotype has more than one count but fewer than ten. The chain recombines TRBV15 with TRBJ1-2, with 12 bases lining up with TRBD1. Germline V gene data show CDR1 as LNHNV and CDR2 as YYDKDF (reference sequence). With 4 bases clipped from V and 8 bases from J, the junction kept 5 bases outside the gene matches. This CDR3 is 14 amino acids long. The CDR3 loop reads CATSKGQGALGYTF. The CDR3 nucleotides read TGTGCCACCAGCAAGGGACAGGGGGCCTTAGGCTACACCTTC.

The chain employs TRBV30 and TRBJ1-2, with 8 bases fitting TRBD1. The germline V gene has CDR1 GTSNPN and CDR2 SVGIG (reference sequence). The CDR3 runs 13 residues. V lost 2 bases, J lost 7 bases, and 6 bases stayed unmatched. CDR3 sequence: CAWSSGGSFGYTF. The CDR3 coding sequence is TGTGCCTGGAGTTCAGGGGGCTCGTTTGGCTACACCTTC.

V is TRBV7-2 and J is TRBJ2-7; 8 bases are shared with TRBD1. V shed 5 bases, J shed 7 bases, and the junction held 13 bases outside the gene matches. CDR3 length: 15 amino acids. Germline CDR1 SGHTA, CDR2 FQGNSA. The CDR3 sequence: CASSVDGQGAREQYF. The CDR3, as DNA: TGTGCCAGCAGCGTGGACGGGCAGGGGGCACGGGAGCAGTACTTC. The complete variable domain, with remaining parts taken from reference TRBV7-2 and TRBJ2-7, reads GAGVSQSPSNKVTEKGKDVELRCDPISGHTALYWYRQSLGQGLEFLIYFQGNSAPDKSGLPSDRFSAERTGGSVSTLTIQRTQQEDSAVYLCASSVDGQGAREQYFGPGTRLTVT.

The CDR3 loop is CASSLVTGHSYTF. The CDR3 DNA sequence: TGTGCCAGCAGCCTTGTGACAGGGCATAGCTACACCTTC. The chain joins TRBV14 to TRBJ1-2, with 7 bases identical to TRBD1. The CDR3 contains 13 residues. Germline-derived CDR1 and CDR2 are SGHDN and FVKESK. The V segment lost 4 bases and the J segment 9 bases; nucleotides outside the gene matches: 8.

This clonotype was detected once. The rearrangement links TRBV5-1 to TRBJ2-7, with D uncertain. The CDR3 contains 16 residues. The V gene lost 4 bases and the J gene lost 6 bases, with 23 bases spanning the gap. Germline assignment: CDR1 SGHRS and CDR2 YFSETQ. CDR3 amino acids: CASSPRPLKGLSEQYF. CDR3 coding DNA: TGCGCCAGCAGCCCCCGCCCCCTAAAGGGCCTCAGCGAGCAGTACTTC.

The gene calls are TRBV4-3 and TRBJ2-3, with D tentatively TRBD1 or TRBD2 (5 bases each). Germline V gene sequence: CDR1 LGHNA, CDR2 YSLEER. V was shortened by 4 bases and J by 3 bases, with 20 bases between the two germline ends. The CDR3 runs to 17 residues. CDR3 DNA: TGCGCCAGCAGCCTGGAAGGTGGGGGAGAAGCTACAGATACGCAGTATTTT. Encoded protein: CASSLEGGGEATDTQYF.

The CDR3 DNA reads as TGTGCCAGTAGTCCCCCAGGGACAGGGGGATCCTACGAGCAGTACTTC. This codes for CASSPPGTGGSYEQYF. The chain uses TRBV19 and TRBJ2-7; 11 nucleotides agree with TRBD1. With V trimmed by 5 bases and J by 1 base, 7 bases remained unmatched. CDR1 LNHDA and CDR2 SQIVND come from the germline V gene (reference sequence). There are 16 residues in the CDR3.

The gene calls are TRBV2 and TRBJ1-4; a weak D match, TRBD1 (5 bases). The length of the CDR3 is 14 residues. The V and J ends lost 7 bases and 5 bases respectively, with 14 bases between them. CDR1 is SNHLY and CDR2 is FYNNEI in the germline V gene. The CDR3 DNA follows: TGTGCCAGCAAGAAGGGGCCCTCGAATGAAAAACTGTTTTTT. Protein: CASKKGPSNEKLFF.